These T cell receptor beta chains were read from a single sample in a study of T cell changes during pregnancy in multiple sclerosis. Only in-frame clones appear in the TCRdb table, and some are missing; sequencing was by immunoSEQ multiplex PCR. The data contain around 60,000 clones, around 90% of them seen just once; the ten biggest clones take up just under 0.5%. Source: CD4+ T cells from peripheral blood mononuclear cells, taken after pregnancy. The receptors shown here come from a female donor in good health, enrolled as a control in a pregnancy study. Each CDR3 is given with its conserved first and last residue. The D gene is left open where the match is weak. Not all rows give a size; the values are once, few, many and, for expanded clones, a class.

j_call | clone_size | v_call | d_call | cdr3_aa | cdr3_nt
TRBJ1-1 | - | TRBV6-5 | - | CASGLRGTEAFF | TGTGCCAGCGGCTTAAGGGGCACTGAAGCTTTCTTT
TRBJ2-3 | once | TRBV2 | - | CASSGHSPQAVLHF | TGTGCCAGCAGTGGGCACTCACCACAGGCTGTTTTGCATTTT
TRBJ2-3 | - | TRBV7-3 | TRBD1 | CASSTGQGGGTQYF | TGTGCCAGCAGCACGGGACAGGGTGGGGGTACGCAGTATTTT
TRBJ2-5 | - | TRBV4-2 | TRBD2 | CASSWRRGGPETQYF | TGTGCCAGCAGCTGGCGCCGGGGGGGCCCGGAGACCCAGTACTTC
TRBJ1-1 | once | TRBV5-1 | TRBD1 | CASSRDTGDTEAFF | TGCGCCAGCAGCCGGGATACAGGGGACACTGAAGCTTTCTTT
TRBJ1-4 | - | TRBV30 | - | CAWNQGTANEKLFF | TGTGCCTGGAACCAGGGGACGGCAAATGAAAAACTGTTTTTT
TRBJ1-3 | - | TRBV6-6 | - | CASSYSHSSGNTIYF | TGTGCCAGCAGTTATTCCCACAGCTCTGGAAACACCATATATTTT
TRBJ2-1 | - | TRBV27 | TRBD2 | CASSPLRLAGGREQFF | TGTGCCAGCAGTCCCTTACGACTAGCGGGGGGTAGGGAGCAGTTCTTC
TRBJ1-2 | - | TRBV6-5 | - | CASSYMAGAYGYTF | TGTGCCAGCAGTTACATGGCAGGGGCATATGGCTACACCTTC
TRBJ1-5 | - | TRBV7-2 | - | CASSPDRTNQPQHF | TGTGCCAGCAGCCCCGACAGGACCAATCAGCCCCAGCATTTT
TRBJ2-7 | - | TRBV19 | TRBD1 | CASSHWDRGRYEQYF | TGTGCCAGTAGCCACTGGGACAGGGGGCGTTACGAGCAGTACTTC
TRBJ1-5 | - | TRBV18 | TRBD1 | CASSPSGTDNNQPQHF | TGTGCCAGCTCACCATCCGGGACAGATAACAATCAGCCCCAGCATTTT
TRBJ2-3 | - | TRBV15 | - | CATSRGRDSGNTDTQYF | TGTGCCACCAGCAGAGGGCGGGACAGCGGTAACACAGATACGCAGTATTTT
TRBJ2-7 | once | TRBV7-9 | TRBD2 | CASSLTSSTYEQYF | TGTGCCAGCAGCTTGACTAGCTCTACCTACGAGCAGTACTTC
TRBJ2-1 | - | TRBV7-3 | TRBD2 | CASSLRGGGGYNEQFF | TGTGCCAGCAGCTTACGAGGCGGGGGGGGTTACAATGAGCAGTTCTTC
TRBJ1-4 | - | TRBV4-3 | - | CASSQDLSEKLFF | TGCGCCAGCAGCCAAGATCTCTCCGAAAAACTGTTTTTT
TRBJ1-2 | - | TRBV5-6 | TRBD1 | CASSLSGGYGYTF | TGTGCCAGCAGCTTGTCAGGGGGCTATGGCTACACCTTC
TRBJ1-1 | - | TRBV19 | TRBD1 | CASSIGDRVNFKNTEAFF | TGTGCCAGTAGTATAGGGGACAGGGTCAACTTTAAGAACACTGAAGCTTTCTTT
TRBJ1-4 | - | TRBV18 | TRBD1 | CASSPGTGPNEKLFF | TGTGCCAGCTCACCCGGGACAGGACCTAATGAAAAACTGTTTTTT
TRBJ2-5 | - | TRBV19 | TRBD1 | CASSHRGRSETQYF | TGTGCCAGTAGTCACAGGGGGCGGTCAGAGACCCAGTACTTC
TRBJ1-5 | - | TRBV10-1 | TRBD1 | CASITGTATVGNQPQHF | TGCGCCAGCATAACCGGGACAGCGACGGTGGGCAATCAGCCCCAGCATTTT
TRBJ2-3 | - | TRBV5-4 | TRBD1 | CASSFHGTGDDTQYF | TGTGCCAGCAGCTTCCACGGGACAGGGGACGATACGCAGTATTTT
TRBJ1-5 | - | TRBV19 | TRBD1 | CASSIQRTGVGNQPQHF | TGTGCCAGTAGTATTCAGAGAACAGGGGTAGGAAATCAGCCCCAGCATTTT
TRBJ2-7 | - | TRBV29-1 | TRBD1 | CSVGQGVLREQYF | TGCAGCGTGGGACAGGGGGTTTTGCGCGAGCAGTACTTC
TRBJ2-7 | - | TRBV15 | - | CATSRDYNSYEQYF | TGTGCCACCAGCAGAGATTATAACAGCTACGAGCAGTACTTC
TRBJ1-1 | - | TRBV19 | - | CASSVRDMNTEAFF | TGTGCCAGTAGTGTCCGGGACATGAACACTGAAGCTTTCTTT
TRBJ1-4 | - | TRBV19 | - | CATSSGSNEKLFF | TGTGCCACTTCCTCGGGTTCTAATGAAAAACTGTTTTTT
TRBJ1-4 | - | TRBV25-1 | - | CASRRQAATNEKLFF | TGTGCCAGCAGGCGACAGGCTGCAACTAATGAAAAACTGTTTTTT
TRBJ2-5 | - | TRBV30 | TRBD2 | CAWSAGTSGGGTQYF | TGTGCCTGGAGTGCCGGGACTAGCGGGGGAGGGACCCAGTACTTC
TRBJ1-2 | - | TRBV7-9 | - | CASSQLKRAGDGYTF | TGTGCCAGCAGCCAACTGAAGCGGGCAGGCGATGGCTACACCTTC
TRBJ1-4 | - | TRBV27 | TRBD1 | CASSFLTGAKEKLFF | TGTGCCAGCAGTTTTCTGACAGGGGCTAAGGAAAAACTGTTTTTT
TRBJ2-7 | - | TRBV6-5 | - | CASRTPGSSSYEQYF | TGTGCCAGCAGGACCCCGGGATCGAGCTCCTACGAGCAGTACTTC
TRBJ2-1 | - | TRBV6-5 | - | CASSRGADTGGEQFF | TGTGCCAGCAGTCGGGGGGCGGACACGGGGGGTGAGCAGTTCTTC
TRBJ1-1 | - | TRBV27 | TRBD1 | CASSREWTGNTEAFF | TGTGCCAGCAGTCGCGAGTGGACAGGTAACACTGAAGCTTTCTTT
TRBJ2-1 | - | TRBV18 | TRBD2 | CASSVIMAGGDNEQFF | TGTGCCAGCTCAGTAATAATGGCGGGGGGCGACAATGAGCAGTTCTTC
TRBJ2-1 | - | TRBV7-3 | TRBD2 | CASSLGSGGGNEQFF | TGTGCCAGCAGCTTAGGGTCGGGAGGTGGCAATGAGCAGTTCTTC
TRBJ1-2 | - | TRBV5-6 | TRBD1 | CASGRQGVGYGYTF | TGTGCCAGCGGACGACAGGGGGTTGGGTATGGCTACACCTTC
TRBJ2-5 | - | TRBV14 | - | CASSQVLGGETQYF | TGTGCCAGCAGCCAAGTTCTGGGAGGAGAGACCCAGTACTTC
TRBJ2-5 | - | TRBV6-1 | TRBD1 | CASSWTGGGRETQYF | TGTGCCAGCAGTTGGACAGGGGGTGGCCGGGAGACCCAGTACTTC
TRBJ1-1 | - | TRBV27 | - | CASSFGFGVDRRATEAFF | TGTGCCAGCAGTTTTGGTTTTGGTGTGGACAGAAGGGCCACTGAAGCTTTCTTT
TRBJ2-4 | - | TRBV19 | - | CASSSPGLKNIQYF | TGTGCCAGTAGTAGCCCCGGACTAAAAAACATTCAGTACTTC
TRBJ1-5 | once | TRBV19 | - | CASSTFRVINSNQPQHF | TGTGCCAGTAGTACGTTTCGGGTCATCAATAGCAATCAGCCCCAGCATTTT
TRBJ1-2 | - | TRBV11-2 | TRBD1 | CASSLGQGVYGYTF | TGTGCCAGCAGCCTAGGACAGGGGGTCTATGGCTACACCTTC
TRBJ1-1 | - | TRBV5-5 | TRBD1 | CASSLGTTGGTEAFF | TGTGCCAGCAGCTTGGGGACGACAGGGGGGACTGAAGCTTTCTTT
TRBJ2-1 | few | TRBV7-2 | - | CASSLMGHGTYNEQFF | TGTGCCAGCAGCTTAATGGGACATGGAACCTACAATGAGCAGTTCTTC